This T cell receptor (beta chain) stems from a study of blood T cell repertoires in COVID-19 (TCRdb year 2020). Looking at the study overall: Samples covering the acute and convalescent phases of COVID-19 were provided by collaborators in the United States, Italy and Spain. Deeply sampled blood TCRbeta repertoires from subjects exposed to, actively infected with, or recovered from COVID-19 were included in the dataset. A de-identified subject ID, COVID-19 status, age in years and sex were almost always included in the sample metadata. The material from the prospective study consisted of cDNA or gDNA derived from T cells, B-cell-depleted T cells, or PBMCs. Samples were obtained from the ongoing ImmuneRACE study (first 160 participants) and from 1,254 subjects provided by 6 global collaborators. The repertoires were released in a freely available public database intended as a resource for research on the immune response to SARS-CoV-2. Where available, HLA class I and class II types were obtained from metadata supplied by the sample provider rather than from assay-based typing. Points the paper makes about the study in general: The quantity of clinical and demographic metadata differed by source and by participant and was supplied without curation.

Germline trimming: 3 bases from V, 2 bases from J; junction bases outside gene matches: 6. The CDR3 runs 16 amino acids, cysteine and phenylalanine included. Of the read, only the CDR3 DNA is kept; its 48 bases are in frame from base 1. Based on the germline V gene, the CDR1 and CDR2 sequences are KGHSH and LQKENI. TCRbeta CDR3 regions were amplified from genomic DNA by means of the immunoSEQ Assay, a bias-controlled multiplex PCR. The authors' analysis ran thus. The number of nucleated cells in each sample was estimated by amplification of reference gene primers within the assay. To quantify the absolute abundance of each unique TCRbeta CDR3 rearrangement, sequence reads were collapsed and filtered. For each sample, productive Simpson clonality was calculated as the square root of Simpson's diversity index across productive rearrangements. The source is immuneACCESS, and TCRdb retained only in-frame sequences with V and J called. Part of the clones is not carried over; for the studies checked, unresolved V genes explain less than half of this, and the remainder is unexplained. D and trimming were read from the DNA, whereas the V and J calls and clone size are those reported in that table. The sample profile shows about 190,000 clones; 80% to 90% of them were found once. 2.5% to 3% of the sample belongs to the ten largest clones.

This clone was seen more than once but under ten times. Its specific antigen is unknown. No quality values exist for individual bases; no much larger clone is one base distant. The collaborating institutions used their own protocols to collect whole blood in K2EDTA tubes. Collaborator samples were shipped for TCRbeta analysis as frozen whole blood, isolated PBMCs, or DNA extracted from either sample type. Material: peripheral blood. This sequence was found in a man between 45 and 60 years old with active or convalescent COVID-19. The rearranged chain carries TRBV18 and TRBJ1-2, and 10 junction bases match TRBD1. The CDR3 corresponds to CASSPFKGQGNYGYTF. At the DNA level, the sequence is TGTGCCAGCTCACCTTTTAAGGGACAGGGGAACTATGGCTACACCTTC.